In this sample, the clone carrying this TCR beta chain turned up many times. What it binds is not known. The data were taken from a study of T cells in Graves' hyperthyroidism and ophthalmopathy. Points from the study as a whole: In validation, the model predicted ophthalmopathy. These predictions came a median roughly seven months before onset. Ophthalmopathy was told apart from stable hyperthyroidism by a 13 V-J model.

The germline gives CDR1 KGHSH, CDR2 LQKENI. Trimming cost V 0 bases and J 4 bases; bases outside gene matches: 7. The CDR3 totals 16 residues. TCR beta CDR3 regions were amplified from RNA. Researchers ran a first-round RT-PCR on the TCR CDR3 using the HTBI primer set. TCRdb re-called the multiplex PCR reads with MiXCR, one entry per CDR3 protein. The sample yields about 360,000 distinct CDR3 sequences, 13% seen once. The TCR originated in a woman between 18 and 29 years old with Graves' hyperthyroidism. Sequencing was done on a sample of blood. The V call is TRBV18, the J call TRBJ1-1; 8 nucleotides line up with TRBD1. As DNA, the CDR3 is TGTGCCAGCTCACCACCGAAGACAGGGGTCGTCACTGAAGCTTTCTTT. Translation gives CASSPPKTGVVTEAFF.